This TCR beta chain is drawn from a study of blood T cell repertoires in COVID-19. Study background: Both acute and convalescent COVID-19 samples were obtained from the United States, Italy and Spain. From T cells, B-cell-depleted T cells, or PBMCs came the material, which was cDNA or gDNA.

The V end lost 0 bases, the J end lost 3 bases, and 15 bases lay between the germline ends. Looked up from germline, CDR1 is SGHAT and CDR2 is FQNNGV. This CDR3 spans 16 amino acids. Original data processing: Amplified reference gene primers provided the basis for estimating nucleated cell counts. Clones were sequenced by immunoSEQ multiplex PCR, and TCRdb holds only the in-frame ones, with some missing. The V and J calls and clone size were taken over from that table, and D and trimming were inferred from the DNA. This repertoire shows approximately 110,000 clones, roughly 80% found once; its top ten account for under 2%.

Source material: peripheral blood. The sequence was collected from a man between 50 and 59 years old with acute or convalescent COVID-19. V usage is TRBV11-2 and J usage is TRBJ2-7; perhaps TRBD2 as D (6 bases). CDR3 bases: TGTGCCAGCAGCTTAGATTCCGGGGGTGAAGGCTACGAGCAGTACTTC. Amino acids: CASSLDSGGEGYEQYF.